A single sample is the source of the 32 T cell receptor beta chains below, sequenced in a study of CD8+ T cells in alopecia areata. It was cDNA, reverse transcribed from extracted RNA, that served as the sequencing template. Sequencing was performed with immunoSEQ multiplex PCR; in TCRdb, only in-frame clones are kept and a portion is missing. The repertoire includes about 150,000 clones, 75% to 90% of them detected once, and approximately 16% sits in the top ten. The sequences come from CD8+ T cells sorted from blood, collected at week 0. These receptors were collected from a human donor with alopecia areata.

J is TRBJ1-1 and V is TRBV19; no clear D. Deletions cut 3 bases from V and 7 bases from J, with 9 bases between. The CDR3 sequence is 12 residues long. Germline CDR1 LNHDA, CDR2 SQIVND (reference sequence). This CDR3 is CASSIGISEAFF. CDR3 DNA: TGTGCCAGTAGTATCGGGATTAGTGAAGCTTTCTTT. The full variable domain, rest sourced from reference TRBV19 and TRBJ1-1, is DGGITQSPKYLFRKEGQNVTLSCEQNLNHDAMYWYRQDPGQGLRLIYYSQIVNDFQKGDIAEGYSVSREKKESFPLTVTSAQKNPTAFYLCASSIGISEAFFGQGTRLTVV.

This chain connects TRBV10-3 to TRBJ1-1; D remains ambiguous. V lost 0 bases to trimming and J lost 0 bases, with 5 bases between them. CDR1 is ENHRY, CDR2 SYGVKD, per germline. CDR3 length equals 14 residues. This chain's CDR3 is CAISESGMNTEAFF. CDR3 DNA sequence: TGTGCCATCAGTGAGTCAGGGATGAACACTGAAGCTTTCTTT.

The chain joins TRBV2 to TRBJ2-7; D remains ambiguous. This CDR3 spans 12 amino acids. CDR1 and CDR2 (germline): SNHLY, FYNNEI. V was pared by 1 base and J by 6 bases, with 7 bases between. CDR3 sequence reads: CASSEGHPEQYF. CDR3 DNA sequence: TGTGCCAGCAGTGAAGGGCATCCCGAGCAGTACTTC.

CDR3 amino acids: CASSAYYAANEQFF. DNA of the CDR3: TGTGCCAGCAGCGCCTACTATGCGGCCAATGAGCAGTTCTTC. This chain links TRBV9 with TRBJ2-1; D remains ambiguous. Germline CDR1 reads SGDLS; CDR2 reads YYNGEE. The CDR3 has 14 residues. With 3 bases removed from V and 6 bases from J, the gap between germline ends came to 13 bases.

The chain is built from TRBV23-1 and TRBJ1-1; D is unresolved. TRBV23-1 is labeled an ORF, and its function is uncertain. Trimming removed 7 bases at V and 1 base at J, with 4 bases between. CDR3 length: 11 amino acids. CDR3 sequence reads: CASNRNTEAFF. The CDR3 nucleotides are TGCGCCAGCAACAGGAACACTGAAGCTTTCTTT.

This clone has only a few counts. The CDR3 coding sequence is TGCAGCGTTGAAGTATTGACAGGGGCTGCTGGGGCCAACGTCCTGACTTTC. Amino acids: CSVEVLTGAAGANVLTF. The V and J genes are TRBV29-1 and TRBJ2-6, with TRBD1 identical over 8 bases. Trimming cost V 1 base and J 2 bases; bases outside gene matches: 7. Germline V gene data show CDR1 as SQVTM and CDR2 as ANQGSEA. The CDR3 contains 17 residues.

V is TRBV13 and J is TRBJ2-7; D gene uncertain. This CDR3 has 14 residues. Trimming left V 5 bases short and J 2 bases short, with 13 bases between. CDR1 is PRHDT, CDR2 FYEKMQ, per germline (reference sequence). The CDR3 loop reads CASSVLGSTYEQYF. In DNA form, the CDR3 reads TGTGCCAGCAGCGTACTGGGTTCTACCTACGAGCAGTACTTC.

J is TRBJ2-1 and V is TRBV19; 7 bases fit TRBD2. The CDR3 extends over 16 amino acids. V trimming: 1 base; J trimming: 0 bases; junction bases outside the gene matches: 3. Germline V gene data show CDR1 as LNHDA and CDR2 as SQIVND (reference sequence). The CDR3 protein is CASSIAGGYSYNEQFF. The DNA for the CDR3 is TGTGCCAGTAGTATAGCGGGAGGTTACTCCTACAATGAGCAGTTCTTC.

The gene calls are TRBV27 and TRBJ2-1, with 8 bases fitting TRBD1. V shed 7 bases and J 7 bases; nucleotides not matched to a gene: 9. The CDR3 length is 14 residues. From germline, CDR1 is MNHEY and CDR2 SMNVEV (reference sequence). The CDR3, as DNA: TGTGCCAGCACACAATTGACAGGGGTGAATGAGCAGTTCTTC. This translates into CASTQLTGVNEQFF.

The chain couples TRBV6-5 to TRBJ1-4, with a tentative D call TRBD1 (6 bases). Looked up from germline, CDR1 is MNHEY and CDR2 is SVGAGI. Trimming took off 5 bases at V and 8 bases at J, with 18 bases between the two ends. The CDR3 extends over 15 amino acids. CDR3: CASSRGRGGDEKLFF. The CDR3 region has the DNA TGTGCCAGCAGTAGGGGGAGGGGAGGGGACGAAAAACTGTTTTTT.

The CDR3: CASSRPEGTEAFF. The CDR3 coding sequence is TGTGCCAGCAGCCGCCCCGAGGGGACTGAAGCTTTCTTT. This chain joins TRBV7-9 and TRBJ1-1, with D perhaps matching TRBD1 (5 bases). V lost 5 bases to trimming and J lost 5 bases, with 12 bases between them. The CDR3 is made up of 13 amino acids. Germline values: CDR1 SEHNR, CDR2 FQNEAQ (reference sequence).

This chain connects TRBV5-1 to TRBJ2-5; tentative D call: TRBD1 (5 bases). Trimming took 5 bases from V and 5 from J, leaving 22 bases between them. CDR1 is SGHRS, CDR2 YFSETQ, per germline. The CDR3 is 16 amino acids. As DNA, the CDR3 is TGCGCCAGCAGTATGCTCGCCGACAGTACTTGGGAGACCCAGTACTTC. Its protein product is CASSMLADSTWETQYF.

This chain joins TRBV25-1 and TRBJ2-1; 7 nucleotides match TRBD2. This CDR3 has 18 residues. The germline V gene has CDR1 MGHDK and CDR2 SYGVNS. V shed 1 base and J 5 bases; nucleotides not matched to a gene: 14. The CDR3: CASSESWDYFSSHNEQFF. DNA for the CDR3: TGTGCCAGCAGTGAATCATGGGACTACTTCTCGAGCCACAATGAGCAGTTCTTC.

About this clone: Other nucleotide sequences from this sample produce the same CDR3. The rearrangement joins TRBV9 to TRBJ1-5; D may be TRBD1 (5 bases). This CDR3 region has 15 residues. Germline loops: CDR1 SGDLS, CDR2 YYNGEE. The V and J ends lost 0 bases and 0 bases respectively, with 7 bases between them. The CDR3 region is CASSVGGSSNQPQHF. CDR3 nucleotides: TGTGCCAGCAGCGTAGGGGGGAGTAGCAATCAGCCCCAGCATTTT.

As DNA, the CDR3 is TGCGCCAGCAGCCCTGGGACAGGGAACGAGCAGTACTTC. It yields the protein CASSPGTGNEQYF. J is TRBJ2-7 and V is TRBV5-1; 9 bases fit TRBD1. CDR1 and CDR2 from the germline V gene are SGHRS and YFSETQ. The trim removed 4 bases at V and 5 bases at J, leaving 4 bases unmatched. CDR3 length: 13 residues.

The DNA for the CDR3 is TGCAGCGTTGGTGGGGTTTATGGCTACACCTTC. This codes for CSVGGVYGYTF. The rearrangement joins TRBV29-1 to TRBJ1-2; unclear D gene. The CDR3 runs to 11 residues. V was trimmed by 4 bases and J by 5 bases, leaving 8 bases between them. CDR1 and CDR2 from the germline V gene are SQVTM and ANQGSEA. The whole variable domain, filled in from reference TRBV29-1 and TRBJ1-2, reads SAVISQKPSRDICQRGTSLTIQCQVDSQVTMMFWYRQQPGQSLTLIATANQGSEATYESGFVIDKFPISRPNLTFSTLTVSNMSPEDSSIYLCSVGGVYGYTFGSGTRLTVV.

V gene TRBV29-1 combines with J gene TRBJ2-1, with unresolved D. Germline V gives CDR1 SQVTM, CDR2 ANQGSEA. There are 15 residues in the CDR3. Trimming shortened V by 3 bases and J by 5 bases, and 17 bases separated the two germline ends. CDR3 coding DNA: TGCAGCGTTGAGGGAATTCATACCCTAAACAATGAGCAGTTCTTC. Protein: CSVEGIHTLNNEQFF.

In this sample, this clone turned up a few times. The V and J genes are TRBV10-3 and TRBJ2-7, with TRBD1 matching over 8 bases. The CDR3 sequence is 13 residues long. V lost 1 base to trimming and J lost 9 bases; unmatched junction nucleotides: 5. Germline V gene lookup returns CDR1 ENHRY and CDR2 SYGVKD. DNA for the CDR3: TGTGCCATCAGTGAGTTGACAGGGGAAAGGCAGTACTTC. Translating it yields CAISELTGERQYF.

This clone was recorded once. Other DNA sequences from this sample encode an identical CDR3 as well. The rearrangement joins TRBV5-4 to TRBJ2-6, with D unresolved. Trimming took off 0 bases at V and 0 bases at J, with 4 bases between the two ends. The CDR3 extends over 15 amino acids. Germline values: CDR1 SGHNT, CDR2 YYREEE (reference sequence). In DNA, the CDR3 is TGTGCCAGCAGCTTGGGGGACTCTGGGGCCAACGTCCTGACTTTC. Protein: CASSLGDSGANVLTF.

The chain couples TRBV7-9 to TRBJ1-1; 7 nucleotides line up with TRBD1. V gave up 5 bases and J gave up 6 bases; unmatched junction bases: 9. CDR1 and CDR2 from the germline V gene are SEHNR and FQNEAQ (reference sequence). This CDR3 comprises 14 residues. CDR3 region: CASSTATGWAEAFF. The CDR3 region has the DNA TGTGCCAGCAGCACAGCGACAGGGTGGGCTGAAGCTTTCTTT.

The rearrangement links TRBV27 to TRBJ2-1; D ambiguous. Germline V lookup: CDR1 MNHEY, CDR2 SMNVEV (reference sequence). CDR3 length: 13 residues. Trimming shortened V by 6 bases and J by 10 bases, and 16 bases separated the two germline ends. CDR3 in amino acids: CASSLGRRSEQFF. The CDR3 DNA reads TGTGCCAGCAGCCTCGGACGGAGAAGCGAGCAGTTCTTC.

The gene calls are TRBV6-1 and TRBJ1-1; a possible D gene is TRBD1 (6 bases). The CDR3 runs 14 residues. V lost 6 bases and J lost 1, with 12 bases in between. Germline V gene sequence: CDR1 MNHNS, CDR2 SASEGT. CDR3 protein: CASRVTGSNTEAFF. The CDR3 coding sequence is TGTGCCAGCAGAGTGACAGGTTCGAACACTGAAGCTTTCTTT.

This clone was seen a handful of times. Distinct nucleotide sequences in the sample also encode this CDR3. The chain has TRBV27 and TRBJ1-1; 7 nucleotides align to TRBD1. The CDR3 spans 14 residues. Germline V CDR1 and CDR2: MNHEY, SMNVEV (reference sequence). V lost 6 bases, J lost 1 base, and 5 bases stayed unmatched. Here the CDR3 reads CASSPGTANTEAFF. The CDR3 DNA is TGTGCCAGCAGCCCCGGGACAGCGAACACTGAAGCTTTCTTT.

V gene TRBV11-2 combines with J gene TRBJ2-1; tentatively, D is TRBD2 (5 bases). The CDR3 is made up of 15 amino acids. Germline V gene data show CDR1 as SGHAT and CDR2 as FQNNGV. Trimming removed 3 bases from V and 1 base from J, with 10 bases in between. CDR3 nucleotides: TGTGCCAGCAGCTTTAGAGGAGGATCCTACAATGAGCAGTTCTTC. Translating it yields CASSFRGGSYNEQFF. Combining the CDR3 with reference TRBV11-2 and TRBJ2-1 gives the whole variable domain EAGVAQSPRYKIIEKRQSVAFWCNPISGHATLYWYQQILGQGPKLLIQFQNNGVVDDSQLPKDRFSAERLKGVDSTLKIQPAKLEDSAVYLCASSFRGGSYNEQFFGPGTRLTVL.

In this sample, this clone turned up once. In the same sample, other DNA sequences code for this CDR3. This rearrangement joins TRBV29-1 to TRBJ2-7, with a weak D call TRBD2 (6 bases). V was trimmed by 6 bases and J by 3 bases, leaving 18 bases between them. CDR1 and CDR2 (germline): SQVTM, ANQGSEA. CDR3 size: 14 residues. Here the CDR3 DNA reads TGCAGCGTGGGAGAACCGGGACTGAACTACGAGCAGTACTTC. Translated: CSVGEPGLNYEQYF.

The rearrangement links TRBV28 to TRBJ2-7; weak D call: TRBD1 (6 bases). The CDR3 contains 12 residues. CDR1 and CDR2 (germline): MDHEN, SYDVKM. Trimming stripped 6 bases from V and 4 bases from J, with 10 bases between. This CDR3 reads CASRTQGYEQYF. As DNA, the CDR3 is TGTGCCAGCAGAACCCAGGGGTACGAGCAGTACTTC. Looking up the rest from reference TRBV28 and TRBJ2-7 gives the full variable domain: DVKVTQSSRYLVKRTGEKVFLECVQDMDHENMFWYRQDPGLGLRLIYFSYDVKMKEKGDIPEGYSVSREKKERFSLILESASTNQTSMYLCASRTQGYEQYFGPGTRLTVT.

The chain couples TRBV29-1 to TRBJ1-6, with D hard to call. V lost 3 bases and J 0 bases, leaving 9 bases between the germline ends. The CDR3 spans 15 residues. The germline gives CDR1 SQVTM, CDR2 ANQGSEA. This CDR3 reads CSVESESSYNSPLHF. CDR3 DNA: TGCAGCGTTGAGTCTGAAAGCTCCTATAATTCACCCCTCCACTTT.

This chain links TRBV2 with TRBJ2-3; 8 bases agree with TRBD1. Unmatched junction bases numbered 5, after V lost 1 base and J lost 2 bases. Germline CDR1 SNHLY, CDR2 FYNNEI. The CDR3 is made up of 16 amino acids. The CDR3 nucleotides read TGTGCCAGCAGTGAAGGACAGGGGATTCTCACAGATACGCAGTATTTT. It specifies CASSEGQGILTDTQYF.

This clone is a singleton in its sample. The rearrangement joins TRBV7-8 to TRBJ2-1; 13 bases match TRBD2. There are 17 residues in the CDR3. V lost 2 bases and J lost 8; bases outside the gene matches: 9. Germline-derived CDR1 and CDR2 are SGHVS and FQNEAQ. The CDR3 here is CASSLPRLAGGLDEQFF. CDR3 nucleotides: TGTGCCAGCAGCTTACCGAGACTAGCGGGAGGTCTAGATGAGCAGTTCTTC.

The chain uses TRBV29-1 and TRBJ2-1; 13 bases map to TRBD2. The CDR3 spans 14 residues. Looked up from germline, CDR1 is SQVTM and CDR2 is ANQGSEA. Losses at the gene ends were 7 bases for V and 8 bases for J; bases not matched to a gene: 8. The CDR3 bases are TGCAGCGAGATCCCGGGACTAGCGGGATATGAGCAGTTCTTC. It yields the protein CSEIPGLAGYEQFF.

The chain employs TRBV27 and TRBJ2-1; TRBD2 is a possible D gene (5 bases). The CDR3 is 12 residues long. Germline V CDR1 and CDR2: MNHEY, SMNVEV (reference sequence). The germline V and J ends were trimmed by 2 bases and 8 bases, with 7 bases remaining between them. The CDR3 sequence is CASSLIGDEQFF. The CDR3 DNA sequence: TGTGCCAGCAGTTTAATCGGGGATGAGCAGTTCTTC.

This sequence joins TRBV4-1 and TRBJ2-3, with D possibly called TRBD1 or TRBD2 (6 bases each). CDR1 and CDR2 from the germline V gene are MGHRA and YSYEKL. V was trimmed by 0 bases and J by 3 bases, leaving 13 bases between them. The CDR3 length is 16 residues. CDR3 nucleotides: TGCGCCAGCAGCCAAGATAATGGGGGGCCGACAGATACGCAGTATTTT. Its translation: CASSQDNGGPTDTQYF.